This T cell receptor (beta chain) was retrieved from a study of cytomegalovirus exposure and HLA in healthy donors. Amplification used 60 Vbeta primers and 13 Jbeta primers. Only in-frame clones appear in the TCRdb table, and some are missing; sequencing was by immunoSEQ multiplex PCR. The sample yields about 89,000 clones, about 83% seen once. Germline CDR1 is MNHEY and CDR2 is SVGAGI. V was trimmed by 6 bases and J by 0 bases, leaving 9 bases between them. The CDR3 has 13 amino acids. The origin of this receptor is a female donor in good health and CMV-seropositive. Sequencing input: PBMCs. This chain joins TRBV6-5 and TRBJ2-7, with D perhaps matching TRBD1 (5 bases). The CDR3 is CASSLGASYEQYF. The CDR3 DNA reads TGTGCCAGCAGCCTAGGGGCCTCCTACGAGCAGTACTTC.